Included here is one T cell receptor (beta chain) sequence, with context. Germline V gene lookup returns CDR1 GTSNPN and CDR2 SVGIG (reference sequence). Trimming cost V 4 bases and J 3 bases, with 12 bases left between them. This CDR3 is 13 amino acids long. Data came from immunoSEQ multiplex PCR; TCRdb stores just in-frame clones and leaves some out. The sample lists roughly 200,000 clones, about 90% occurring once. The sample comes from a study of control samples from healthy donors and cancer patients. This clonotype was sampled from a young man in good health. Sequencing was performed on blood. V is TRBV30 and J is TRBJ1-1; D may be TRBD1 (6 bases). The CDR3 is CAWIGQSYTEAFF. DNA of the CDR3: TGTGCCTGGATTGGACAGTCTTACACTGAAGCTTTCTTT.